Below are 4 T cell receptor beta chains sequenced from a single sample in a study of Tregs in tolerant kidney transplant recipients. This table comes from immunoSEQ multiplex PCR, and its TCRdb copy is limited to in-frame clones, with some not included. Of 240,000 or so clones listed, approximately 83% are singletons. The sample was CD4+ T cells from blood. The receptor source for this set is a human donor in good health.

The V and J genes are TRBV5-6 and TRBJ1-2; the D is unclear. The CDR3 is made up of 12 amino acids. V was clipped by 5 bases and J by 4 bases, with 9 bases between them. Germline CDR1 reads SGHDT; CDR2 reads YYEEEE. As DNA, the CDR3 is TGTGCCAGCAGGGCCGTGAGCTATGGCTACACCTTC. Protein product: CASRAVSYGYTF.

The chain employs TRBV6-5 and TRBJ2-2, with D maybe TRBD1 (6 bases). V was clipped by 7 bases and J by 0 bases, with 12 bases between them. The length of the CDR3 is 15 residues. The germline V gene has CDR1 MNHEY and CDR2 SVGAGI. The CDR3 loop reads CASTSDRANTGELFF. The CDR3 coding sequence is TGTGCCAGCACGTCGGACAGAGCGAACACCGGGGAGCTGTTTTTT.

This chain links TRBV6-1 with TRBJ1-1; D is unclear. Germline V CDR1 and CDR2: MNHNS, SASEGT. With 8 bases removed from V and 5 bases from J, the gap between germline ends came to 18 bases. CDR3 length: 14 residues. The CDR3 DNA follows: TGTGCCAGCTTGTCCCGGCCAGGAGGAACTGAAGCTTTCTTT. It translates to CASLSRPGGTEAFF.

The genes are TRBV6-5 and TRBJ1-6; D is ambiguous. The germline CDR1 and CDR2 sequences are MNHEY and SVGAGI. CDR3 size: 12 residues. The V and J ends lost 5 bases and 8 bases respectively, with 7 bases between them. This chain's CDR3 is CASSEAHSPLHF. Here the CDR3 DNA reads TGTGCCAGCAGTGAAGCGCATTCACCCCTCCACTTT.